This entry lists 12 T cell receptor beta chains sequenced from one sample in a study of technical replicates of blood from a few donors. Method: immunoSEQ multiplex PCR; TCRdb's copy keeps in-frame clones and lacks some. The table lists some 49,000 clones, approximately 90% of them singletons. The sequencing input was PBMCs. The receptors come from a human donor in good health. Some clones in this sample may be carry-over from other donors' samples.

This clone appeared a single time. The genes are TRBV5-1 and TRBJ2-7, with TRBD2 identical over 10 bases. Trimming cost V 0 bases and J 2 bases; bases outside gene matches: 5. Germline V CDR1 and CDR2: SGHRS, YFSETQ. The CDR3 is made up of 16 amino acids. The CDR3 DNA reads as TGCGCCAGCAGCTTGGAATCTAGCGGGAGTACCTACGAGCAGTACTTC. Translation: CASSLESSGSTYEQYF.

V gene TRBV6-1 combines with J gene TRBJ2-1; D is ambiguous. Trimming took off 5 bases at V and 4 bases at J, with 3 bases between the two ends. The CDR3 has 11 residues. Germline V gives CDR1 MNHNS, CDR2 SASEGT. DNA of the CDR3: TGTGCCAGCAGTCAGTACAATGAGCAGTTCTTC. It codes for CASSQYNEQFF.

The chain combines TRBV6-5 with TRBJ2-7; 8 nucleotides align to TRBD2. Germline CDR1 is MNHEY and CDR2 is SVGAGI. V shed 5 bases, J shed 4 bases, and the junction held 10 bases outside the gene matches. This CDR3 has 15 residues. Written as DNA, the CDR3 is TGTGCCAGCAGTGGCCGGGGGGGCCCGTCTTACGAGCAGTACTTC. This codes for CASSGRGGPSYEQYF.

The J gene is TRBJ1-5, the V gene TRBV7-2; D remains unclear. CDR3 length: 13 amino acids. V was shortened by 0 bases and J by 5 bases, with 5 bases between the two germline ends. Germline loops: CDR1 SGHTA, CDR2 FQGNSA. The CDR3 region is CASSLARDQPQHF. For the CDR3, the DNA is TGTGCCAGCAGCTTAGCGCGGGATCAGCCCCAGCATTTT.

The V call is TRBV7-2, the J call TRBJ1-1; D call uncertain. CDR1 is SGHTA, CDR2 FQGNSA, per germline. The CDR3 is 14 residues long. V lost 5 bases and J 4 bases, leaving 14 bases between the germline ends. CDR3 loop: CASSPGIGGTEAFF. The CDR3 DNA reads as TGTGCCAGCAGCCCCGGGATCGGTGGCACTGAAGCTTTCTTT.

This chain uses TRBV4-1 with TRBJ2-1; 10 nucleotides match TRBD2. With V trimmed by 8 bases and J by 7 bases, 8 bases remained unmatched. This CDR3 is built from 14 residues. The germline V gene has CDR1 MGHRA and CDR2 YSYEKL. The CDR3 DNA sequence: TGCGCCAGCGGGATGGGACTAGCGACGAATGAGCAGTTCTTC. This translates into CASGMGLATNEQFF.

The rearrangement joins TRBV4-1 to TRBJ1-5; D unresolved. Germline-derived CDR1 and CDR2 are MGHRA and YSYEKL. V was shortened by 2 bases and J by 4 bases, with 15 bases between the two germline ends. The CDR3 contains 16 residues. Written as DNA, the CDR3 is TGCGCCAGCAGCCAACTCCTCTTGGCGGGGAATCAGCCCCAGCATTTT. Its translation is CASSQLLLAGNQPQHF.

This sequence joins TRBV14 and TRBJ2-7; TRBD1 aligns across 7 bases. Germline V gene sequence: CDR1 SGHDN, CDR2 FVKESK. This CDR3 comprises 13 residues. Trimming removed 4 bases from V and 4 bases from J; junction bases left unmatched: 4. The CDR3 sequence: CASSPGQLYEQYF. CDR3 nucleotide sequence: TGTGCCAGCAGCCCGGGACAGCTTTACGAGCAGTACTTC.

The rearrangement links TRBV5-4 to TRBJ1-4, with 7 bases aligning to TRBD1. There are 16 residues in the CDR3. The junction had 3 bases not matched to a gene; V was cut back by 1 base and J by 0 bases. Germline V gene lookup returns CDR1 SGHNT and CDR2 YYREEE (reference sequence). CDR3 loop: CASSLNRGPTNEKLFF. The CDR3 bases are TGTGCCAGCAGCTTGAATAGGGGGCCAACTAATGAAAAACTGTTTTTT.

This rearrangement joins TRBV2 to TRBJ1-4, with TRBD1 identical over 8 bases. V was clipped by 8 bases and J by 7 bases; unmatched bases: 6. CDR3 length: 13 amino acids. Germline CDR1 and CDR2: SNHLY and FYNNEI. The CDR3 loop is CASRWTGSEKLFF. The CDR3 nucleotides are TGTGCCAGCCGCTGGACAGGGAGTGAAAAACTGTTTTTT.

V is TRBV4-3 and J is TRBJ2-7; D is uncertain. Germline values: CDR1 LGHNA, CDR2 YSLEER. The V end lost 4 bases, the J end lost 6 bases, and 19 bases lay between the germline ends. This CDR3 is built from 15 residues. This CDR3 reads CASSPRLGSGPEQYF. The DNA for the CDR3 is TGCGCCAGCAGCCCCCGCCTGGGCAGTGGTCCCGAGCAGTACTTC.

This sequence joins TRBV27 and TRBJ2-7; TRBD2 matches at 7 bases. CDR3 length: 16 amino acids. CDR1 is MNHEY, CDR2 SMNVEV, per germline (reference sequence). Trimming cost V 0 bases and J 3 bases; bases outside gene matches: 8. CDR3: CASSLSWGGDYYEQYF. The CDR3 nucleotides are TGTGCCAGCAGTTTATCTTGGGGGGGAGATTACTACGAGCAGTACTTC.